A single sample is the source of the 18 T cell receptor beta chains below, sequenced in a study of STAT5B mutations in CD4+ large granular lymphocyte leukemia. Only in-frame clones appear in the TCRdb table, and some are missing; sequencing was by immunoSEQ multiplex PCR. Of about 32,000 clones in the sample, approximately 76% were seen once. Sequences were obtained from CD4+ T cells from blood buffy coats. The receptors originated from a human donor in good health.

V usage is TRBV15 and J usage is TRBJ2-1; the match to TRBD2 covers 10 bases. Trimming removed 0 bases from V and 7 bases from J; junction bases left unmatched: 6. The CDR3 has 16 residues. CDR1 is LNHNV and CDR2 is YYDKDF in the germline V gene (reference sequence). The CDR3 sequence: CATSRDELAGGNEQFF. For the CDR3, the DNA is TGTGCCACCAGCAGAGATGAATTAGCGGGGGGAAATGAGCAGTTCTTC.

The rearrangement links TRBV10-1 to TRBJ2-3, with D perhaps given as TRBD1 or TRBD2 (5 bases each). Germline V gene lookup returns CDR1 WNHNN and CDR2 SYGVQD (reference sequence). V lost 3 bases and J lost 2, with 12 bases in between. This CDR3 has 15 residues. CDR3 sequence: CASSDGAAATDTQYF. CDR3 bases: TGCGCCAGCAGTGACGGGGCGGCAGCCACAGATACGCAGTATTTT.

V is TRBV19 and J is TRBJ2-1; 16 bases align to TRBD2. V was clipped by 5 bases and J by 10 bases; unmatched bases: 5. Looked up from germline, CDR1 is LNHDA and CDR2 is SQIVND (reference sequence). The CDR3 runs 15 residues. The CDR3 loop reads CASSVGLAGGQEQFF. The CDR3, as DNA: TGTGCCAGTAGTGTGGGACTAGCGGGGGGGCAGGAGCAGTTCTTC.

This clone was observed a single time. The chain recombines TRBV2 with TRBJ2-7, with 7 bases identical to TRBD1. The CDR3 is made up of 15 amino acids. The V and J ends lost 3 bases and 5 bases, in that order; junction bases with no gene match: 10. Germline V gene data show CDR1 as SNHLY and CDR2 as FYNNEI. CDR3 protein: CASSDSETGLDEQYF. The CDR3 bases are TGTGCCAGCAGTGATTCGGAGACAGGGCTCGACGAGCAGTACTTC.

V gene TRBV2 combines with J gene TRBJ2-3, with D possibly being TRBD1 or TRBD2 (5 bases each). The CDR3 consists of 17 residues. Germline V CDR1 and CDR2: SNHLY, FYNNEI. Trimming took 7 bases from V and 0 from J, leaving 20 bases between them. Written as DNA, the CDR3 is TGTGCCAGCACCCCTGGGGGTACCCCGCCTAGCACAGATACGCAGTATTTT. As protein: CASTPGGTPPSTDTQYF.

V gene TRBV5-6 combines with J gene TRBJ2-7, with D maybe TRBD1 (7 bases). The ends were cut back, 4 bases at V and 3 bases at J, with 20 bases in the middle. The CDR3 loop spans 16 amino acids. CDR1 SGHDT and CDR2 YYEEEE come from the germline V gene. The CDR3 sequence: CASSQALDRRGYEQYF. The CDR3 bases are TGTGCCAGCAGCCAAGCGCTGGACAGGAGGGGCTACGAGCAGTACTTC.

The chain links TRBV6-6 to TRBJ2-7; D uncertain. There are 11 residues in the CDR3. V was pared by 4 bases and J by 2 bases, with 3 bases between. The germline V gene has CDR1 MNHNY and CDR2 SVGAGI (reference sequence). In nucleotides, the CDR3 is TGTGCCAGCAGTTCGACCTACGAGCAGTACTTC. This sequence encodes CASSSTYEQYF.

The chain joins TRBV19 to TRBJ2-7, with 7 bases fitting TRBD1. From germline, CDR1 is LNHDA and CDR2 SQIVND (reference sequence). J was trimmed by 3 bases and V by 5 bases; bases with no gene match: 7. The CDR3 is 14 amino acids. CDR3: CASSSKTGSYEQYF. The DNA of the CDR3 is TGTGCCAGTAGTTCTAAGACAGGGAGCTACGAGCAGTACTTC.

This chain connects TRBV29-1 to TRBJ2-3; D perhaps matches TRBD2 (6 bases). Germline V gene lookup returns CDR1 SQVTM and CDR2 ANQGSEA. This CDR3 spans 13 amino acids. With 0 bases removed from V and 15 bases from J, the gap between germline ends came to 19 bases. The CDR3 DNA sequence: TGCAGCGTTGAAGACGTTGGAGTGGCGGGGCCTTATTTT. This codes for CSVEDVGVAGPYF.

This clone was detected a few times. The rearrangement links TRBV10-1 to TRBJ2-4, with D unclear. CDR1 is WNHNN, CDR2 SYGVQD, per germline (reference sequence). Trimming took 8 bases from V and 7 from J, leaving 9 bases between them. The CDR3 is made up of 11 amino acids. DNA for the CDR3: TGCGCCAGCGGATCAGGCAACATTCAGTACTTC. It specifies CASGSGNIQYF.

This clone was detected only a few times. The chain joins TRBV19 to TRBJ1-1; possible D gene TRBD1, 6 bases. V lost 7 bases and J lost 3, with 12 bases in between. Germline V gene lookup returns CDR1 LNHDA and CDR2 SQIVND (reference sequence). The length of the CDR3 is 13 residues. The chain's CDR3 is CASKNRVDTEAFF. As DNA, the CDR3 is TGTGCCAGTAAAAACAGGGTCGACACTGAAGCTTTCTTT.

The chain employs TRBV6-5 and TRBJ1-1; 8 bases are a match to TRBD1. The CDR3 spans 13 residues. Germline CDR1 is MNHEY and CDR2 is SVGAGI. Trimming took 6 bases from V and 6 from J; bases not matched to a gene: 6. CDR3 residues: CASRSGQAPEAFF. In nucleotides, the CDR3 is TGTGCCAGCAGGTCGGGACAGGCTCCTGAAGCTTTCTTT.

V is TRBV28 and J is TRBJ2-7; tentative D call: TRBD2 (5 bases). The CDR3 covers 13 residues. The germline V gene encodes CDR1 MDHEN and CDR2 SYDVKM. The V gene lost 8 bases and the J gene lost 2 bases, with 13 bases spanning the gap. Written as DNA, the CDR3 is TGTGCCAGCGGGAGAGTCTCTCCCTACGAGCAGTACTTC. This codes for CASGRVSPYEQYF.

This clone came up once. V gene TRBV11-2 combines with J gene TRBJ1-2, with 9 bases fitting TRBD1. This CDR3 has 14 amino acids. The V gene end was trimmed by 4 bases and the J gene end by 6 bases; junction bases not matched to a gene: 6. Germline loops: CDR1 SGHAT, CDR2 FQNNGV. The chain's CDR3 is CASSSLRTGDGYTF. The CDR3 region has the DNA TGTGCCAGCAGCTCCCTAAGGACAGGGGATGGCTACACCTTC.

This rearrangement joins TRBV7-9 to TRBJ1-2; D call uncertain. Trimming took 0 bases from V and 6 from J, leaving 8 bases between them. CDR1 is SEHNR and CDR2 is FQNEAQ in the germline V gene (reference sequence). This CDR3 comprises 13 residues. In nucleotides, the CDR3 is TGTGCCAGCAGCTTAGCGGGAAGCCATGGCTACACCTTC. It translates to CASSLAGSHGYTF. Based on the CDR3 plus reference TRBV7-9 and TRBJ1-2, the full variable domain is DTGVSQNPRHKITKRGQNVTFRCDPISEHNRLYWYRQTLGQGPEFLTYFQNEAQLEKSRLLSDRFSAERPKGSFSTLEIQRTEQGDSAMYLCASSLAGSHGYTFGSGTRLTVV.

The chain combines TRBV28 with TRBJ1-2; 7 nucleotides line up with TRBD1. Germline CDR1 and CDR2: MDHEN and SYDVKM. The CDR3 spans 12 residues. The V and J ends lost 5 bases and 5 bases, in that order; junction bases with no gene match: 2. CDR3 bases: TGTGCCAGCAGTAGGGACAGTTATGGCTACACCTTC. Its translation: CASSRDSYGYTF.

The rearrangement uses TRBV6-6 and TRBJ1-1, with D perhaps TRBD1 (6 bases). V lost 5 bases to trimming and J lost 0 bases, with 16 bases between them. Per the germline V gene, CDR1 is MNHNY and CDR2 is SVGAGI (reference sequence). This CDR3 is 16 amino acids long. CDR3 bases: TGTGCCAGCAGTAAGACCGAGGGGGTCGTGAACACTGAAGCTTTCTTT. The encoded protein is CASSKTEGVVNTEAFF.

This clone was observed a few times. The chain recombines TRBV13 with TRBJ1-2; D not certain. The CDR3 is 13 residues long. Between the trimmed V and J ends, which lost 4 bases and 0 bases, there was a span of 6 bases. Germline V CDR1 and CDR2: PRHDT, FYEKMQ (reference sequence). CDR3 region: CASSSYTNYGYTF. The DNA of the CDR3 is TGTGCCAGCAGCTCCTACACTAACTATGGCTACACCTTC.